The 19 T cell receptor beta chains reported below all come from one sample, sequenced in a study of blood T cell repertoires in COVID-19. The protocol was immunoSEQ multiplex PCR, while the TCRdb copy is restricted to in-frame clones and leaves out a portion. The repertoire has 55,000 to 75,000 clones, over 70% of them found once; the top ten carry about 6.7%. What was sequenced was peripheral blood. These receptor sequences come from a human donor in a cohort sampled during active COVID-19.

The gene calls are TRBV27 and TRBJ2-7, with 8 bases identical to TRBD1. Germline V gene lookup returns CDR1 MNHEY and CDR2 SMNVEV (reference sequence). With V trimmed by 8 bases and J by 3 bases, 9 bases remained unmatched. This CDR3 contains 14 residues. The CDR3 coding sequence is TGTGCCAGCGGCATTATCGACAGGGGCTACGAGCAGTACTTC. Protein product: CASGIIDRGYEQYF.

The rearrangement joins TRBV2 to TRBJ1-2; D uncertain. The V end was cut by 5 bases, the J end by 6 bases, with 16 bases between. From germline, CDR1 is SNHLY and CDR2 FYNNEI. The CDR3 runs 14 residues. The CDR3 nucleotides read TGTGCCAGCAGTATAACCCTCACAGTCAATGGCTACACCTTC. It translates to CASSITLTVNGYTF.

The chain employs TRBV11-2 and TRBJ2-3; the match to TRBD2 covers 7 bases. The V gene's germline CDR1 is SGHAT and CDR2 FQNNGV. V lost 1 base and J lost 11; bases outside the gene matches: 3. The CDR3 loop spans 12 amino acids. CDR3 amino acids: CASSLAPGGQYF. In nucleotides, the CDR3 is TGTGCCAGCAGCTTAGCGCCGGGAGGGCAGTATTTT.

This clone was seen a few times. The chain links TRBV3-1 (or the pseudogene TRBV3-2) to TRBJ2-7; D not certain. Trimming took off 1 base at V and 0 bases at J, with 7 bases between the two ends. Germline CDR1 is LGHDT and CDR2 is YNNKEL (reference sequence). The CDR3 covers 14 residues. The CDR3 DNA follows: TGTGCCAGCAGCCAAGTCGGTAGCTCCTACGAGCAGTACTTC. Translating gives CASSQVGSSYEQYF.

The rearrangement links TRBV10-3 to TRBJ2-5, with D tentatively TRBD2 (6 bases). CDR1 is ENHRY, CDR2 SYGVKD, per germline. This CDR3 has 14 residues. The V and J ends lost 4 bases and 5 bases respectively, with 14 bases between them. DNA for the CDR3: TGTGCCATCAGTGTTGGACTGCGGGACGAGACCCAGTACTTC. Translation gives CAISVGLRDETQYF.

This clone was observed once. CDR3 DNA: TGTGCCAGTAGTATACGGAGTCCCGTGAACACCGGGGAGCTGTTTTTT. Encoded protein: CASSIRSPVNTGELFF. The rearrangement uses TRBV19 and TRBJ2-2; D gene ambiguous. The CDR3 runs 16 residues. Per the germline V gene, CDR1 is LNHDA and CDR2 is SQIVND (reference sequence). The germline V and J ends were trimmed by 2 bases and 1 base, with 11 bases remaining between them.

The genes are TRBV5-1 and TRBJ2-5, with 10 bases identical to TRBD2. The germline V gene has CDR1 SGHRS and CDR2 YFSETQ. J gave up 5 bases and V 4 bases, and 11 bases lay outside the gene matches. The CDR3 has 16 residues. CDR3 DNA: TGCGCCAGCAGCCCAGGAAGGATAGCGGGGGGTGAGACCCAGTACTTC. It is translated as CASSPGRIAGGETQYF.

This clone was counted once. The chain couples TRBV19 to TRBJ1-4; TRBD1 agrees at 8 bases. The CDR3 runs to 17 residues. The J segment lost 1 base and the V segment lost 7 bases, leaving 11 bases of the junction unmatched. CDR1 and CDR2 (germline): LNHDA, SQIVND (reference sequence). CDR3 region: CASNGGTGDLTNEKLFF. The DNA of the CDR3 is TGTGCCAGTAATGGGGGGACAGGAGACTTAACTAATGAAAAACTGTTTTTT.

This clone showed up many times. The chain carries TRBV2 and TRBJ1-5; tentative D call: TRBD1 (5 bases). CDR3 length: 16 amino acids. Trimming removed 0 bases at V and 5 bases at J, with 14 bases between. The germline V gene has CDR1 SNHLY and CDR2 FYNNEI. CDR3 coding DNA: TGTGCCAGCAGTGAAGCGCTGGGGGGGTGGGATCAGCCCCAGCATTTT. Translated, it gives CASSEALGGWDQPQHF. The full variable domain, in which reference TRBV2 and TRBJ1-5 provide the parts outside the CDR3, is EPEVTQTPSHQVTQMGQEVILRCVPISNHLYFYWYRQILGQKVEFLVSFYNNEISEKSEIFDDQFSVERPDGSNFTLKIRSTKLEDSAMYFCASSEALGGWDQPQHFGDGTRLSIL.

This sequence joins TRBV18 and TRBJ2-7; 14 nucleotides match TRBD2. With 6 bases clipped from V and 4 bases from J, the junction kept 14 bases outside the gene matches. Germline V gene sequence: CDR1 KGHSH, CDR2 LQKENI. The CDR3 totals 18 residues. This chain's CDR3 is CASSQFPIGTSGSYEQYF. CDR3 DNA: TGTGCCAGCTCCCAGTTTCCCATCGGGACTAGCGGGAGTTACGAGCAGTACTTC.

The chain uses TRBV27 and TRBJ1-3; D remains ambiguous. V was clipped by 2 bases and J by 0 bases, with 8 bases between them. The CDR3 has 15 residues. The V gene's germline CDR1 is MNHEY and CDR2 SMNVEV (reference sequence). The CDR3 nucleotides are TGTGCCAGCAGTTTAAGAGGGCACTCTGGAAACACCATATATTTT. Protein: CASSLRGHSGNTIYF.

This chain uses TRBV11-1 with TRBJ2-7, with 10 bases matching TRBD1. This CDR3 has 14 residues. Looked up from germline, CDR1 is SGHAT and CDR2 is FQDESV (reference sequence). The trim removed 4 bases at V and 0 bases at J, leaving 0 bases unmatched. CDR3: CASSWTGGSYEQYF. CDR3 DNA sequence: TGTGCCAGCAGCTGGACAGGGGGCTCCTACGAGCAGTACTTC.

The CDR3 DNA reads TGTGCCAGGGCGGGACCAAGCACAGATACGCAGTATTTT. Translating gives CARAGPSTDTQYF. This chain links TRBV2 with TRBJ2-3, with D possibly being TRBD2 (6 bases). This CDR3 has 13 amino acids. Germline CDR1 is SNHLY and CDR2 is FYNNEI. The V end lost 9 bases, the J end lost 0 bases, and 10 bases lay between the germline ends. Using reference TRBV2 and TRBJ2-3 for the parts outside the CDR3, the full variable domain is EPEVTQTPSHQVTQMGQEVILRCVPISNHLYFYWYRQILGQKVEFLVSFYNNEISEKSEIFDDQFSVERPDGSNFTLKIRSTKLEDSAMYFCARAGPSTDTQYFGPGTRLTVL.

The V gene is TRBV7-2, the J gene TRBJ2-2; weak D call: TRBD1 (5 bases). Germline CDR1 SGHTA, CDR2 FQGNSA. The V end was cut by 8 bases, the J end by 5 bases, with 12 bases between. The CDR3 loop spans 13 amino acids. The CDR3 loop reads CASGKGETGELFF. The CDR3 nucleotides are TGTGCCAGCGGTAAAGGGGAAACCGGGGAGCTGTTTTTT.

The CDR3 loop reads CASSLGPGLAGGGTYNEQFF. The CDR3 DNA reads as TGTGCCAGCAGCTTGGGCCCGGGACTAGCGGGGGGAGGAACCTACAATGAGCAGTTCTTC. The chain employs TRBV5-4 and TRBJ2-1, with 15 bases aligning to TRBD2. With 0 bases clipped from V and 2 bases from J, the junction kept 9 bases outside the gene matches. CDR1 is SGHNT, CDR2 YYREEE, per germline (reference sequence). The CDR3 loop spans 20 amino acids.

This clone showed up many times. The chain joins TRBV30 to TRBJ1-3; the D gene is possibly TRBD1 (6 bases). The germline gives CDR1 GTSNPN, CDR2 SVGIG (reference sequence). Trimming removed 3 bases from V and 0 bases from J, with 12 bases in between. This CDR3 contains 15 residues. The CDR3 coding sequence is TGTGCCTGGAGCAGAACAGGGAGCTCTGGAAACACCATATATTTT. Protein product: CAWSRTGSSGNTIYF.

The chain is built from TRBV5-1 and TRBJ2-7; no clear D gene. The CDR3 runs 14 residues. Germline assignment: CDR1 SGHRS and CDR2 YFSETQ. The germline V and J ends were trimmed by 5 bases and 1 base, with 13 bases remaining between them. CDR3 coding DNA: TGCGCCAGCAGTTCGGAGCCTAGTTCCTACGAGCAGTACTTC. As protein: CASSSEPSSYEQYF.

The chain carries TRBV5-6 and TRBJ2-1; D is unresolved. Deletions cut 4 bases from V and 7 bases from J, with 6 bases between. Germline lookup yields CDR1 SGHDT and CDR2 YYEEEE. The CDR3 length is 11 residues. The CDR3 sequence is CASSTNNEQFF. The CDR3 bases are TGTGCCAGCAGCACTAATAATGAGCAGTTCTTC.

This chain connects TRBV2 to TRBJ1-2, with D possibly being TRBD1 (6 bases). The CDR3 covers 15 residues. V gave up 5 bases and J gave up 0 bases, with 13 bases separating them. Germline CDR1 is SNHLY and CDR2 is FYNNEI. This chain's CDR3 is CASSQSRTANYGYTF. The CDR3 DNA reads as TGTGCCAGCAGTCAGTCTCGGACAGCTAACTATGGCTACACCTTC.